The T cell receptor (beta chain) described here comes from a study of T cell clones after liver transplantation. Across the study: TCRbeta sequencing after a pre-transplant mixed lymphocyte reaction identified graft-donor-reactive clones, later tracked in post-transplant blood. Study-level results: Conclusions were preliminary, with small, heterogeneous patient groups. Circulating graft-donor-reactive CD4 TCRbeta sequences fell significantly post-transplant in 5 of 8 subjects.

Using immunoSEQ multiplex PCR, the repertoire was profiled, and TCRdb retains in-frame clones only, with some absent. The data show about 75,000 clones, around four fifths seen once. The CDR3 sequence is 15 residues long. Between the trimmed V and J ends, which lost 5 bases and 1 base, there was a span of 14 bases. CDR1 and CDR2 (germline): SGHNT, YENEEA. This clone came up once. Its matching antigen is unknown. V and J are TRBV11-3 and TRBJ2-5, with a weak D call TRBD1 (6 bases). The sequence derives from a human patient who received a liver transplant. The graft donor may have contributed some T cells. Sequenced material: CD4+ T cells from blood, taken less than 50 months after liver transplant. This CDR3 reads CASSLSGQPQETQYF. CDR3 bases: TGTGCCAGCAGCCTATCCGGACAGCCCCAAGAGACCCAGTACTTC.